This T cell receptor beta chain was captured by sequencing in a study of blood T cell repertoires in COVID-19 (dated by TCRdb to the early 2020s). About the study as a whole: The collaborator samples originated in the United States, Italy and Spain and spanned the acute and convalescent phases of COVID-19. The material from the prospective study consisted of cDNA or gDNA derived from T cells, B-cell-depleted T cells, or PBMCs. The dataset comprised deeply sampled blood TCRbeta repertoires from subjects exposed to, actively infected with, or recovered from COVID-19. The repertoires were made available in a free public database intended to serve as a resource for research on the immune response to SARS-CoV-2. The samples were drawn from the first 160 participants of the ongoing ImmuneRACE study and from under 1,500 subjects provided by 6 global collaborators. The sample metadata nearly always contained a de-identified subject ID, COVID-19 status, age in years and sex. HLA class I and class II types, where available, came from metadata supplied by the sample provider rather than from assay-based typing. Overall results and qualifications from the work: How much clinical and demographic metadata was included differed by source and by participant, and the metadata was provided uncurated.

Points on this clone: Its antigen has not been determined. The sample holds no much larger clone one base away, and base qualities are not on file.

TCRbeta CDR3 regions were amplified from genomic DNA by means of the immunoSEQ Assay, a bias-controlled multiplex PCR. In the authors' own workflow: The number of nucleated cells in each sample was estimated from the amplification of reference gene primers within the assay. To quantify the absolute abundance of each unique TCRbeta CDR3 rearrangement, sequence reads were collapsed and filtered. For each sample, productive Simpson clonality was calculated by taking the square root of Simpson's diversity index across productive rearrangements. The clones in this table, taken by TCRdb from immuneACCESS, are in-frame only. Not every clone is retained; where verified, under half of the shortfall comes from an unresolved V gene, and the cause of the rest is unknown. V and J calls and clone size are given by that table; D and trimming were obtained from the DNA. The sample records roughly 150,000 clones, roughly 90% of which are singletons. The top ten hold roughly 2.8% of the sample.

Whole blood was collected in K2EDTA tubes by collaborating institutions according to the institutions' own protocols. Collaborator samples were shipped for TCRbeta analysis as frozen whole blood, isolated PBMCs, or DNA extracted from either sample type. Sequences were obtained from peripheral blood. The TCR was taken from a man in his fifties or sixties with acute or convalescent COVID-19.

The base sequence is TGTGCCAGCAGTGAAGCCTCCCCCCAGGATACGCAGTATTTT. Its protein reads: CASSEASPQDTQYF. The chain is encoded by TRBV6-1 joined to TRBJ2-3; the D gene identity is not certain. The junction carries 10 bases between V and J, which are trimmed by 0 bases and 6 bases respectively. The CDR3 spans 14 residues, from the cysteine through the phenylalanine. Left in the record is the CDR3 DNA by itself, 42 bases read in frame from the first base. Taken from the germline V gene, the CDR1 and CDR2 loops are MNHNS and SASEGT.